The T cell receptor (beta chain) described here comes from a study of Graves' ophthalmopathy and Graves' hyperthyroidism. Whole-study results and caveats: The 13-signature model separated ophthalmopathy from stable hyperthyroidism at around 90% sensitivity and nearly 82% specificity.

Germline CDR1 LNHNV, CDR2 YYDKDF (reference sequence). V lost 5 bases, J lost 3 bases, and 10 bases stayed unmatched. CDR3 length: 15 residues. Amplification of TCR beta CDR3 regions used RNA transcripts. RT-PCR in the first round used HTBI primers; a second-round multiplex PCR followed. One entry per CDR3 protein, called by TCRdb with MiXCR from the multiplex PCR reads. The data contain about 660,000 distinct CDR3 sequences, roughly 41% of them singletons. This clonotype was recorded many times. Its antigen is unidentified. The material sequenced was peripheral blood. The chain is built from TRBV15 and TRBJ2-7; 7 bases line up with TRBD1. The TCR comes from an adult man with Graves' ophthalmopathy. CDR3 region: CATSPSGTADYEQYF. The CDR3 DNA follows: TGTGCCACCAGCCCTTCCGGGACAGCTGACTACGAGCAGTACTTC.